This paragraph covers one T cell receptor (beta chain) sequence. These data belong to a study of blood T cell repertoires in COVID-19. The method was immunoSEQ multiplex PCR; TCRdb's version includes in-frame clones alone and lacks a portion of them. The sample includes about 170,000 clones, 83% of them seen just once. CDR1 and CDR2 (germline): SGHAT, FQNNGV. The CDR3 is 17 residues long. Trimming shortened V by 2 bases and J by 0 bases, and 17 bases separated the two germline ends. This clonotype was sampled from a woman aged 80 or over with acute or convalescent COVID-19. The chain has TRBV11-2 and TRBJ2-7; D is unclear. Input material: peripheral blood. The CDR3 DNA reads TGTGCCAGCAGCTTAAGCCCATCCGCTTTAAGCTCCTACGAGCAGTACTTC. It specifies CASSLSPSALSSYEQYF.